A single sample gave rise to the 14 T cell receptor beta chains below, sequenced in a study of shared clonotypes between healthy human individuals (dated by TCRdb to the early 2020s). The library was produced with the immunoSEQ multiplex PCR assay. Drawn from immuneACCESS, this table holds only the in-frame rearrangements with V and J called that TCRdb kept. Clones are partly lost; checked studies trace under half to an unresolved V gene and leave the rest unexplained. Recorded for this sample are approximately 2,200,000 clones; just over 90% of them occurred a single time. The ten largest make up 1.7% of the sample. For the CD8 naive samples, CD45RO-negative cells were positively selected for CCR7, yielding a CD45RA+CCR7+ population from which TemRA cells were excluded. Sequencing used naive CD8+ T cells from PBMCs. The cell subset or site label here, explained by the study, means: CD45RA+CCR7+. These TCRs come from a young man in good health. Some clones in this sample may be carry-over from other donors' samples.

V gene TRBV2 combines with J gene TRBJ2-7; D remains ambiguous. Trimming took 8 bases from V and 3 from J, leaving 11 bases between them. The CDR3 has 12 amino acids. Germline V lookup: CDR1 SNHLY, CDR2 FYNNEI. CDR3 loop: CASLGLGYEQYF. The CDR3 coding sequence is TGTGCCAGCCTTGGGTTGGGCTACGAGCAGTACTTC.

The CDR3 loop is CASSPDGNSNQPQHF. The CDR3 DNA reads as TGTGCCAGCTCCCCAGACGGGAATAGCAATCAGCCCCAGCATTTT. V is TRBV6-5 and J is TRBJ1-5; no reliable D call. The CDR3 contains 15 residues. With 8 bases removed from V and 0 bases from J, the gap between germline ends came to 14 bases. CDR1 is MNHEY and CDR2 is SVGAGI in the germline V gene.

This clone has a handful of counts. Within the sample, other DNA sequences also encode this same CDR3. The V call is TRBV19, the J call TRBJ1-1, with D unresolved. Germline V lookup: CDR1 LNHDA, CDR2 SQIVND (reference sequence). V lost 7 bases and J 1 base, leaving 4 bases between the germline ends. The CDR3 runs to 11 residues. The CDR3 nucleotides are TGTGCCAGTATTGAGAACACTGAAGCTTTCTTT. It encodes CASIENTEAFF.

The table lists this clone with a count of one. The CDR3 DNA reads TGTGCCAGCAGCCCCGCAGCAGGACCCAACAACACTGAAGCTTTCTTT. It encodes CASSPAAGPNNTEAFF. This chain links TRBV14 with TRBJ1-1; D ambiguous. This CDR3 region has 16 residues. The germline V and J ends were trimmed by 4 bases and 2 bases, with 17 bases remaining between them. The germline gives CDR1 SGHDN, CDR2 FVKESK.

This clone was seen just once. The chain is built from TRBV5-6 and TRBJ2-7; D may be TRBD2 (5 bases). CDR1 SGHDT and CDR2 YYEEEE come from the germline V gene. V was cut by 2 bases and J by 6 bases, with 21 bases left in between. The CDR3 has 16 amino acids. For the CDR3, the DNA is TGTGCCAGCAGCTTTCCTTCGGGCTGGGAGAGCGCCGAGCAGTACTTC. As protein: CASSFPSGWESAEQYF.

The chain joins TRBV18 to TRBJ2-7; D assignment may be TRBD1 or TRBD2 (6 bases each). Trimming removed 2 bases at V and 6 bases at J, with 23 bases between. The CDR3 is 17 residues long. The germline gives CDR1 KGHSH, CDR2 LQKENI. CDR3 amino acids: CASSPARGLPPPLEQYF. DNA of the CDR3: TGTGCCAGCTCACCAGCCAGGGGACTTCCCCCACCCCTCGAGCAGTACTTC.

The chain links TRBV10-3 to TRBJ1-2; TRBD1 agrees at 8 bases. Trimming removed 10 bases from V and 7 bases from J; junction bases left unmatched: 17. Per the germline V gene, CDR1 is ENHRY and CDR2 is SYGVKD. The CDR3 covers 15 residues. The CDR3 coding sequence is TGTGCCAGTACCCAGCGTCCCAGGGGGCAAGGTGGCTACACCTTC. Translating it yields CASTQRPRGQGGYTF.

The CDR3 nucleotides read TGTGCCAGCAGCTTTGGATCCTCCTACGAGCAGTACTTC. As protein: CASSFGSSYEQYF. This chain links TRBV7-9 with TRBJ2-7; unclear D gene. The germline CDR1 and CDR2 sequences are SEHNR and FQNEAQ (reference sequence). The V and J ends lost 3 bases and 0 bases respectively, with 6 bases between them. The CDR3 consists of 13 residues. The full variable domain, rest sourced from reference TRBV7-9 and TRBJ2-7, is DTGVSQNPRHKITKRGQNVTFRCDPISEHNRLYWYRQTLGQGPEFLTYFQNEAQLEKSRLLSDRFSAERPKGSFSTLEIQRTEQGDSAMYLCASSFGSSYEQYFGPGTRLTVT.

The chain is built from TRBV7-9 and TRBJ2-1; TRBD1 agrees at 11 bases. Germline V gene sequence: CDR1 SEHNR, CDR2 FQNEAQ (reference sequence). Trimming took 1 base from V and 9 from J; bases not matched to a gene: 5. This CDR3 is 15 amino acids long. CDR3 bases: TGTGCCAGCAGCTTAGTTGGGACAGGGGGTGTTGAGCAGTTCTTC. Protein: CASSLVGTGGVEQFF.

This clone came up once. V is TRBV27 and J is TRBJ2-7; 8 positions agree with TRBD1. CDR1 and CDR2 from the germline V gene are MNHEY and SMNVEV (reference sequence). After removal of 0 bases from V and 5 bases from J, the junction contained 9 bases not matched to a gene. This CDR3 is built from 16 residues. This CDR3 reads CASSLSVGQGADEQYF. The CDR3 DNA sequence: TGTGCCAGCAGTTTATCGGTAGGACAGGGAGCGGACGAGCAGTACTTC.

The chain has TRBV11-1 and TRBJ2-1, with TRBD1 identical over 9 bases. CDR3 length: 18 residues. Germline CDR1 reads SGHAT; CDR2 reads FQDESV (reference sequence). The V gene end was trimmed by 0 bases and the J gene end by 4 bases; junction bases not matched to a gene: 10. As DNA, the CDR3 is TGTGCCAGCAGCTTAGCGACAATTGGGACAGGGTGGTACAATGAGCAGTTCTTC. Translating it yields CASSLATIGTGWYNEQFF. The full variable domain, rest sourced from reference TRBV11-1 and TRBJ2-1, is EAEVAQSPRYKITEKSQAVAFWCDPISGHATLYWYRQILGQGPELLVQFQDESVVDDSQLPKDRFSAERLKGVDSTLKIQPAELGDSAMYLCASSLATIGTGWYNEQFFGPGTRLTVL.

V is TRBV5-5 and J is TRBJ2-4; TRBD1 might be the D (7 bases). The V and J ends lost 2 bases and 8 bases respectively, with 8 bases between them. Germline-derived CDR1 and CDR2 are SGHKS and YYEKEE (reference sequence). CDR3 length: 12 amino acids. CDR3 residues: CASSFRGDIQYF. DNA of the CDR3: TGTGCCAGCAGCTTCAGGGGGGACATTCAGTACTTC. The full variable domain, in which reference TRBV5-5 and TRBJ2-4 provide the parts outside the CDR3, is DAGVTQSPTHLIKTRGQQVTLRCSPISGHKSVSWYQQVLGQGPQFIFQYYEKEERGRGNFPDRFSARQFPNYSSELNVNALLLGDSALYLCASSFRGDIQYFGAGTRLSVL.

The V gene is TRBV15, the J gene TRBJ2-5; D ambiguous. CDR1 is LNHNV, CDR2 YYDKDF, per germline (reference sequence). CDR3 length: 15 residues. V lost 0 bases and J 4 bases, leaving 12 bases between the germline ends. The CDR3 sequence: CATSRDLFEVETQYF. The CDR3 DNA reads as TGTGCCACCAGCAGAGATCTTTTCGAGGTAGAGACCCAGTACTTC.

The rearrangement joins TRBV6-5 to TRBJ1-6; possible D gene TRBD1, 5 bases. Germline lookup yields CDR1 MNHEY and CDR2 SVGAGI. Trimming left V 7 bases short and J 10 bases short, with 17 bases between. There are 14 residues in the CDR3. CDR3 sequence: CASTPGTGRSPLHF. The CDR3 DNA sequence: TGTGCCAGCACCCCGGGAACGGGACGCTCACCCCTCCACTTT.